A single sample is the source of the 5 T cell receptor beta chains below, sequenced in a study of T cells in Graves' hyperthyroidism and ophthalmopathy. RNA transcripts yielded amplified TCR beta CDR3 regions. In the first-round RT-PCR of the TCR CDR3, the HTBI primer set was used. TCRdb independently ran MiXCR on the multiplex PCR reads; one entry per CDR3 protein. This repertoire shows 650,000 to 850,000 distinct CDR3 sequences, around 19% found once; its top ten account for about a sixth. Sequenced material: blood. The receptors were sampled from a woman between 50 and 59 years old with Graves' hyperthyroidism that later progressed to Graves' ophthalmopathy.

CDR3 DNA: TGCGCCAGCAGTGAGAATATGGAGACCCAGTACTTC. Translating it yields CASSENMETQYF. The chain carries TRBV10-1 and TRBJ2-5; unclear D gene. The CDR3 spans 12 residues. The V and J ends lost 2 bases and 5 bases respectively, with 6 bases between them. Germline CDR1 WNHNN, CDR2 SYGVQD (reference sequence).

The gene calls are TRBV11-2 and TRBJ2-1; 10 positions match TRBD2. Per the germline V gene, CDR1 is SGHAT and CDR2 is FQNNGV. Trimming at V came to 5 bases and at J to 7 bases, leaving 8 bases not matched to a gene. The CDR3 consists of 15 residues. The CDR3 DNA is TGTGCCAGCAGCCCCGGGGAGCGGGGGGGGAATGAGCAGTTCTTC. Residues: CASSPGERGGNEQFF. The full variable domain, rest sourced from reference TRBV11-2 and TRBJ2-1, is EAGVAQSPRYKIIEKRQSVAFWCNPISGHATLYWYQQILGQGPKLLIQFQNNGVVDDSQLPKDRFSAERLKGVDSTLKIQPAKLEDSAVYLCASSPGERGGNEQFFGPGTRLTVL.

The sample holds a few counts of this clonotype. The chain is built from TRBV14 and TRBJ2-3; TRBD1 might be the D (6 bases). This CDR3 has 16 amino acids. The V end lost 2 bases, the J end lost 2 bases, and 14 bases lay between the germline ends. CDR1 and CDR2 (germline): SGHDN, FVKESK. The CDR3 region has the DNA TGTGCCAGCAGCCAAAGGACAGTTTTTCTCACAGATACGCAGTATTTT. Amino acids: CASSQRTVFLTDTQYF. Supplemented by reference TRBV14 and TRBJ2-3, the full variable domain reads EAGVTQFPSHSVIEKGQTVTLRCDPISGHDNLYWYRRVMGKEIKFLLHFVKESKQDESGMPNNRFLAERTGGTYSTLKVQPAELEDSGVYFCASSQRTVFLTDTQYFGPGTRLTVL.

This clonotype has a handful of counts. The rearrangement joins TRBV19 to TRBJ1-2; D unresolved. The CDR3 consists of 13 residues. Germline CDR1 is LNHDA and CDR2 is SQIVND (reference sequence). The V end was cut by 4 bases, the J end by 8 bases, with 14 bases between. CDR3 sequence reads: CASSTSSLGGYTF. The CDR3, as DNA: TGTGCCAGTAGTACGTCGTCATTGGGAGGCTACACCTTC.

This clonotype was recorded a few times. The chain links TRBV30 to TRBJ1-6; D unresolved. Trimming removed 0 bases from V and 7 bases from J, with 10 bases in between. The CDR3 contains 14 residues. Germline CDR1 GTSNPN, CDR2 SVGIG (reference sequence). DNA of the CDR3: TGTGCCTGGAGTGTAAAGGCAGAGAATTCACCCCTCCACTTT. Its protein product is CAWSVKAENSPLHF.